This TCR beta chain was identified during a study of stem cell transplantation in POMP-related autoinflammatory disease (dated by TCRdb to the early 2020s). Background for the entire study: According to the study's hypothesis, the TRB repertoire gets skewed because defective thymoproteasomes impair MHC class I-dependent CD8+ T-cell differentiation and positive selection. Prior to transplant, the patients had skewing toward CD4+ naive T cells, low CD8+ T-cell proportions, and reduced T-cell cytokine secretion. To find out how POMP deficiency affects T-cell receptor beta repertoire diversity and CDR3 characteristics, high-throughput TRB sequencing was used. Results the study describes overall, beyond this receptor: The trend toward lower diversity and increased clonality in PRAID patients was statistically significant only for regulatory T cells. The number of unique TRB V-J gene pairings in PRAID patients was restricted. A trend toward lower TRB diversity and higher clonality was observed in PRAID patients across all analyzed T-cell subsets.

V is cut by 5 bases and J by 1 base, and the space between the germline ends is 8 bases. As encoded in the germline V gene, CDR1 is SNHLY while CDR2 is FYNNEI. The CDR3 covers 13 residues, taking in both the cysteine and the phenylalanine. The CDR3 DNA has 39 bases and is translated from base 1. Concerning this clone itself: Its recognized antigen is unknown. Base qualities are not provided; no much larger clone lies one nucleotide away.

In the paper's terms, the time point label means: before hematopoietic stem cell transplant. PRAID was marked by prominent immunodeficiency together with autoinflammation. Before TRB sequencing, T-cell subsets (conventional T cells, CD8+ T cells, regulatory T cells, T follicular helper cells) were sorted. Library method: the immunoSEQ multiplex PCR assay. In the original analysis: Shannon entropy, which accounts for clonal size distribution, was used to quantify repertoire diversity. The Gini-Simpson index (Simpson_1-D) was used to measure inequality of clonotype distribution. Drawn from immuneACCESS, this table holds only the in-frame rearrangements with V and J called that TCRdb kept. Clones are partly lost; checked studies trace under half to an unresolved V gene and leave the rest unexplained. V, J and clone size are taken as reported in that table, and D and trimming were inferred from the DNA itself. The sample table holds 8,000 to 10,000 clones, of which about 89% were seen once. The ten largest make up around 2.7% of the sample.

This material consisted of CD8+ T cells from PBMCs, taken before stem cell transplantation. The clonotype was recovered from a human donor with POMP-related autoinflammation and immune dysregulation (PRAID). Recombination joined TRBV2 with TRBJ1-1, with no confidently assigned D gene. The CDR3 is CASSRGENTEAFF. The DNA sequence follows: TGTGCCAGCAGTCGGGGTGAGAACACTGAAGCTTTCTTT. Full variable domain (CDR3 extended with the reference TRBV2 and TRBJ1-1 proteins): EPEVTQTPSHQVTQMGQEVILRCVPISNHLYFYWYRQILGQKVEFLVSFYNNEISEKSEIFDDQFSVERPDGSNFTLKIRSTKLEDSAMYFCASSRGENTEAFFGQGTRLTVV.